This T cell receptor beta chain appears in the sequencing data of a study of blood T cell repertoires in COVID-19. Turning to the study itself: T cells, B-cell-depleted T cells, or PBMCs supplied cDNA or gDNA.

Original processing notes: Nucleated cell counts were estimated from reference gene primer amplification. Repertoires were generated with immunoSEQ multiplex PCR, while TCRdb's copy carries only in-frame clones and drops some. The DNA was the basis for D and trimming; V, J and clone size are from that table. The sample lists 200,000 to 250,000 clones, about nine tenths occurring once. With V trimmed by 3 bases and J by 9 bases, 12 bases remained unmatched. CDR1 and CDR2 from the germline V gene are SGHRS and YFSETQ. This CDR3 region has 17 residues. The chain uses TRBV5-1 and TRBJ1-6; 10 bases agree with TRBD1. The sequence came from a man in his 60s who had recovered from COVID-19. The source material was peripheral blood. The CDR3 DNA sequence: TGCGCCAGCAGCTCGCGGGACAGGGGTGATCTCGGTTCACCCCTCCACTTT. Its translation is CASSSRDRGDLGSPLHF.